This entry is about one T cell receptor beta chain. The V end was cut by 3 bases, the J end by 5 bases, with 16 bases between. The CDR3 contains 14 residues. Germline V gene sequence: CDR1 SQVTM, CDR2 ANQGSEA. How the authors handled the data: Estimation of nucleated cell counts was performed using reference gene primer amplification. Repertoires were generated with immunoSEQ multiplex PCR, while TCRdb's copy carries only in-frame clones and drops some. Clone size and the V and J calls come from that table; the DNA yielded D and trimming. Among about 180,000 clones listed, 85% to 90% were seen once. This record comes from a study of blood T cell repertoires in COVID-19. The overall study: Collection of acute and convalescent COVID-19 samples took place in the United States, Italy and Spain. Sample material is recorded as cDNA or gDNA derived from T cells, B-cell-depleted T cells, or PBMCs.

The receptor was derived from a woman between 25 and 40 years old with active or convalescent COVID-19. The specimen was peripheral blood. V usage is TRBV29-1 and J usage is TRBJ1-1, with D maybe TRBD1 (6 bases). In DNA form, the CDR3 reads TGCAGCGTTGAGGGGCAGGGGTGGAGGACTGAAGCTTTCTTT. It translates to CSVEGQGWRTEAFF.